The T cell receptor (beta chain) described here comes from a study of T cell changes during pregnancy in multiple sclerosis. TCRdb's table, derived via immunoSEQ multiplex PCR, lists solely in-frame clones and lacks some. Of about 40,000 clones in the sample, nearly 90% were seen once. This clone was detected only once. The receptor was derived from a female donor with multiple sclerosis, enrolled in a pregnancy study. The source material was CD4+ T cells from peripheral blood mononuclear cells, sampled after pregnancy.

The CDR3 region has the DNA TGTGCCAGCAGTCCGGGACTGGCATTCTACAATGAGCAGTTCTTC. Its translation is CASSPGLAFYNEQFF. The chain has TRBV6-1 and TRBJ2-1, with D tentatively TRBD2 (6 bases). Trimming left V 5 bases short and J 3 bases short, with 14 bases between. This CDR3 comprises 15 residues. The germline V gene encodes CDR1 MNHNS and CDR2 SASEGT.